The rows below give T cell receptor beta chains drawn from one sample of a study of response to subunit inactivated influenza vaccine. TCRdb used MiXCR to reprocess the RT-PCR reads, holding one entry per CDR3 protein. The repertoire has about 180,000 distinct CDR3 sequences, around a tenth of them found once; the top ten carry roughly a tenth. The sample was non-naive T cells sorted from PBMCs, taken on the day of vaccination. The source of these receptors is a man aged 45-65 years who received an inactivated influenza vaccine. CDR3s include the opening cysteine and the closing phenylalanine or tryptophan. Fields, in order: J gene, clone size, V gene, D gene, CDR3 protein, CDR3 DNA. The D gene is left open where the match is weak. Expanded clones are given a class, and other clones once, few, many or no size at all.

j_gene: TRBJ2-1
abundance: NA
v_gene: TRBV7-8
d_gene: NA
CDR3aa: CASSLAPSSYNEQFF
CDR3nt: TGTGCCAGCAGCTTAGCGCCGAGCTCCTACAATGAGCAGTTCTTC

j_gene: TRBJ2-1
abundance: many
v_gene: TRBV20-1
d_gene: TRBD2
CDR3aa: CSAPLGLAVNEQFF
CDR3nt: TGCAGTGCGCCCCTGGGACTAGCGGTCAATGAGCAGTTCTTC

j_gene: TRBJ2-2
abundance: few
v_gene: TRBV6-5
d_gene: NA
CDR3aa: CASSRAAGELFF
CDR3nt: TGTGCCAGCAGCCGGGCTGCCGGGGAGCTGTTTTTT

j_gene: TRBJ2-7
abundance: few
v_gene: TRBV3-1
d_gene: NA
CDR3aa: CASSQDDRGDSSYEQYF
CDR3nt: TGTGCCAGCAGCCAAGATGATAGGGGGGACAGTTCCTACGAGCAGTACTTC

j_gene: TRBJ2-7
abundance: few
v_gene: TRBV11-1
d_gene: NA
CDR3aa: CASSLRGTVVKKEQYF
CDR3nt: TGTGCCAGCAGCTTGAGAGGGACGGTGGTAAAGAAGGAGCAGTACTTC

j_gene: TRBJ2-3
abundance: many
v_gene: TRBV4-3
d_gene: TRBD2
CDR3aa: CASSQGSLAGNTQYF
CDR3nt: TGCGCCAGCAGCCAAGGAAGTCTAGCGGGAAATACGCAGTATTTT

j_gene: TRBJ1-1
abundance: many
v_gene: TRBV5-1
d_gene: NA
CDR3aa: CASSHDLNTEAFF
CDR3nt: TGCGCCAGCAGCCACGACCTTAACACTGAAGCTTTCTTT

j_gene: TRBJ1-5
abundance: NA
v_gene: TRBV28
d_gene: NA
CDR3aa: CATRETNQPQHF
CDR3nt: TGTGCCACAAGGGAGACCAATCAGCCCCAGCATTTT

j_gene: TRBJ2-3
abundance: few
v_gene: TRBV27
d_gene: NA
CDR3aa: CASRERSDTQYF
CDR3nt: TGTGCCAGCAGGGAGAGGTCAGATACGCAGTATTTT

j_gene: TRBJ2-3
abundance: NA
v_gene: TRBV18
d_gene: NA
CDR3aa: CASSPFSGGASDTQYF
CDR3nt: TGTGCCAGCTCACCATTTTCGGGGGGCGCTTCAGATACGCAGTATTTT

j_gene: TRBJ2-6
abundance: NA
v_gene: TRBV20-1
d_gene: TRBD1
CDR3aa: CSAWDSSSGANVLTF
CDR3nt: TGCAGTGCCTGGGACAGCAGCTCTGGGGCCAACGTCCTGACTTTC

j_gene: TRBJ2-3
abundance: NA
v_gene: TRBV14
d_gene: NA
CDR3aa: CASSPTITGWRADTQYF
CDR3nt: TGTGCCAGCAGCCCAACAATAACAGGGTGGAGAGCAGATACGCAGTATTTT

j_gene: TRBJ1-5
abundance: many
v_gene: TRBV5-1
d_gene: NA
CDR3aa: CASSDGLGQPQHF
CDR3nt: TGCGCCAGCAGCGACGGCTTGGGTCAGCCCCAGCATTTT

j_gene: TRBJ2-7
abundance: many
v_gene: TRBV7-8
d_gene: TRBD2
CDR3aa: CASSLDTSGSYEQYF
CDR3nt: TGTGCCAGCAGCTTAGATACTAGCGGGAGCTACGAGCAGTACTTC

j_gene: TRBJ1-2
abundance: NA
v_gene: TRBV7-2
d_gene: TRBD1
CDR3aa: CASSLEQGAIYGYTF
CDR3nt: TGTGCCAGCAGCTTAGAACAGGGGGCGATCTATGGCTACACCTTC

j_gene: TRBJ2-5
abundance: few
v_gene: TRBV6-2/TRBV6-3
d_gene: NA
CDR3aa: CASSYPKRSSATYQETQYF
CDR3nt: TGTGCCAGCAGTTACCCAAAACGTTCTAGCGCAACGTACCAAGAGACCCAGTACTTC

j_gene: TRBJ2-2
abundance: NA
v_gene: TRBV4-3
d_gene: NA
CDR3aa: CASSQDHRVQAGELFF
CDR3nt: TGCGCCAGCAGCCAAGATCATAGGGTTCAAGCCGGGGAGCTGTTTTTT

j_gene: TRBJ1-1
abundance: once
v_gene: TRBV30
d_gene: NA
CDR3aa: CAWSGPEAFF
CDR3nt: TGTGCCTGGTCGGGCCCTGAAGCTTTCTTT

j_gene: TRBJ1-4
abundance: NA
v_gene: TRBV5-1
d_gene: NA
CDR3aa: CASSLWGSNEKLFF
CDR3nt: TGCGCCAGCAGCTTGTGGGGATCTAATGAAAAACTGTTTTTT

j_gene: TRBJ2-7
abundance: NA
v_gene: TRBV20-1
d_gene: TRBD2
CDR3aa: CSASTSGTYEQYF
CDR3nt: TGCAGTGCCTCGACTAGCGGCACCTACGAGCAGTACTTC

j_gene: TRBJ2-3
abundance: NA
v_gene: TRBV7-6
d_gene: TRBD2
CDR3aa: CASSLGTSGSTDTQYF
CDR3nt: TGTGCCAGCAGCTTAGGGACTAGCGGGAGCACAGATACGCAGTATTTT

j_gene: TRBJ2-5
abundance: few
v_gene: TRBV7-9
d_gene: TRBD1
CDR3aa: CASAPMRQGRVETQYF
CDR3nt: TGTGCCAGCGCCCCGATGCGACAGGGGAGAGTAGAGACCCAGTACTTC

j_gene: TRBJ2-2
abundance: many
v_gene: TRBV18
d_gene: NA
CDR3aa: CASSPPWGRNTGELFF
CDR3nt: TGTGCCAGCTCACCTCCCTGGGGCAGAAACACCGGGGAGCTGTTTTTT

j_gene: TRBJ2-5
abundance: many
v_gene: TRBV3-1
d_gene: NA
CDR3aa: CASSQGGGLGETQYF
CDR3nt: TGTGCCAGCAGCCAAGGAGGCGGGTTGGGGGAGACCCAGTACTTC

j_gene: TRBJ2-3
abundance: many
v_gene: TRBV5-1
d_gene: NA
CDR3aa: CASSTGRTDTQYF
CDR3nt: TGCGCCAGCAGCACCGGACGCACAGATACGCAGTATTTT

j_gene: TRBJ2-5
abundance: NA
v_gene: TRBV30
d_gene: TRBD1
CDR3aa: CAWSVSTGSETQYF
CDR3nt: TGTGCCTGGAGTGTATCGACAGGGTCGGAGACCCAGTACTTC

j_gene: TRBJ2-2
abundance: many
v_gene: TRBV7-9
d_gene: NA
CDR3aa: CASKANTGELFF
CDR3nt: TGTGCCAGCAAAGCGAACACCGGGGAGCTGTTTTTT

j_gene: TRBJ2-3
abundance: NA
v_gene: TRBV5-1
d_gene: TRBD2
CDR3aa: CASSRGTSGSTDTQYF
CDR3nt: TGCGCCAGCAGCCGCGGAACTAGCGGTAGCACAGATACGCAGTATTTT

j_gene: TRBJ2-2
abundance: many
v_gene: TRBV7-7
d_gene: TRBD2
CDR3aa: CASSFGGTSEAGELFF
CDR3nt: TGTGCCAGCAGCTTTGGGGGGACTAGCGAGGCCGGGGAGCTGTTTTTT

j_gene: TRBJ2-1
abundance: NA
v_gene: TRBV12-3/TRBV12-4
d_gene: NA
CDR3aa: CASSYSGPYNEQFF
CDR3nt: TGTGCCAGCAGCTATAGCGGCCCATACAATGAGCAGTTCTTC

j_gene: TRBJ2-2
abundance: medium-sized
v_gene: TRBV7-2
d_gene: NA
CDR3aa: CASSLGYSGELFF
CDR3nt: TGTGCCAGCAGCTTAGGATATTCGGGGGAGCTGTTTTTT

j_gene: TRBJ1-1
abundance: many
v_gene: TRBV20-1
d_gene: NA
CDR3aa: CSAPNEGAEAFF
CDR3nt: TGCAGTGCCCCAAACGAGGGAGCCGAAGCTTTCTTT

j_gene: TRBJ1-2
abundance: many
v_gene: TRBV4-1
d_gene: NA
CDR3aa: CASSQDLNVGGNGYTF
CDR3nt: TGCGCCAGCAGCCAAGATCTTAATGTCGGTGGAAATGGCTACACCTTC

j_gene: TRBJ1-2
abundance: NA
v_gene: TRBV28
d_gene: NA
CDR3aa: CASGGDNYGYTF
CDR3nt: TGTGCCAGCGGGGGGGATAACTATGGCTACACCTTC

j_gene: TRBJ2-3
abundance: few
v_gene: TRBV7-2
d_gene: NA
CDR3aa: CASSLSPVKHTDTQYF
CDR3nt: TGTGCCAGCAGCTTAAGCCCGGTCAAGCACACAGATACGCAGTATTTT

j_gene: TRBJ2-2
abundance: many
v_gene: TRBV7-9
d_gene: NA
CDR3aa: CASSYGTRNTGELFF
CDR3nt: TGTGCCAGCAGCTACGGGACAAGAAACACCGGGGAGCTGTTTTTT

j_gene: TRBJ2-3
abundance: few
v_gene: TRBV6-5
d_gene: TRBD1
CDR3aa: CASSYSGTGSDTQYF
CDR3nt: TGTGCCAGCAGTTATTCCGGGACAGGGTCAGATACGCAGTATTTT

j_gene: TRBJ1-1
abundance: few
v_gene: TRBV20-1
d_gene: NA
CDR3aa: CSARGPQAVTEAFF
CDR3nt: TGCAGTGCTAGAGGTCCACAGGCGGTCACTGAAGCTTTCTTT

j_gene: TRBJ1-1
abundance: few
v_gene: TRBV20-1
d_gene: NA
CDR3aa: CSARDVRVITEAFF
CDR3nt: TGCAGTGCTAGAGATGTCAGGGTGATCACTGAAGCTTTCTTT

j_gene: TRBJ2-7
abundance: NA
v_gene: TRBV2
d_gene: NA
CDR3aa: CASTQLWYEQYF
CDR3nt: TGTGCCAGCACTCAGCTCTGGTACGAGCAGTACTTC

j_gene: TRBJ1-1
abundance: NA
v_gene: TRBV6-1
d_gene: NA
CDR3aa: CASSEWGYTEAFF
CDR3nt: TGTGCCAGCAGTGAATGGGGGTACACTGAAGCTTTCTTT

j_gene: TRBJ1-3
abundance: few
v_gene: TRBV20-1
d_gene: NA
CDR3aa: CSAHDRRHSGNTIYF
CDR3nt: TGCAGTGCACATGACAGGCGACACTCTGGAAACACCATATATTTT

j_gene: TRBJ1-1
abundance: many
v_gene: TRBV12-3/TRBV12-4
d_gene: NA
CDR3aa: CASSLYGDAEAFF
CDR3nt: TGTGCCAGCAGTTTATATGGGGACGCTGAAGCTTTCTTT

j_gene: TRBJ1-1
abundance: many
v_gene: TRBV5-1
d_gene: NA
CDR3aa: CASSLGPPGRANTEAFF
CDR3nt: TGCGCCAGCAGCTTGGGCCCACCAGGTAGGGCGAACACTGAAGCTTTCTTT

j_gene: TRBJ2-5
abundance: many
v_gene: TRBV9
d_gene: NA
CDR3aa: CASSVVRQGPGPLYF
CDR3nt: TGTGCCAGCAGCGTAGTCCGTCAGGGTCCGGGACCTTTGTACTTC

j_gene: TRBJ2-2
abundance: few
v_gene: TRBV25-1
d_gene: TRBD1
CDR3aa: CASRSGTGLFGELFF
CDR3nt: TGTGCCAGCAGGTCCGGGACAGGTCTCTTTGGGGAGCTGTTTTTT